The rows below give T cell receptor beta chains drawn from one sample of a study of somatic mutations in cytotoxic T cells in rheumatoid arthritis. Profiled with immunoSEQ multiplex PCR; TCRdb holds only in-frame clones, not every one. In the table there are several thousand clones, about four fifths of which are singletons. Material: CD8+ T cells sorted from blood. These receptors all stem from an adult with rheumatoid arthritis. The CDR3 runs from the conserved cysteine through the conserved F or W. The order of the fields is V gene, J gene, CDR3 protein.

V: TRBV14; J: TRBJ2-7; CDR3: CASSQAWIYEQYF
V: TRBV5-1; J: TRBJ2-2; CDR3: CASTLAGMNTGELFF
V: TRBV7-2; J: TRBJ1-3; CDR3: CASSLYDAARSGNTIYF
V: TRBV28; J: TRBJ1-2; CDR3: CASTLEGGINYGYTF
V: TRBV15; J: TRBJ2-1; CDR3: CATSRDLVNEQFF
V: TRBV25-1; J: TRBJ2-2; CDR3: CASSEWGGELFF
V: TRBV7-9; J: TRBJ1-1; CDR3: CASSFEVTTEAFF
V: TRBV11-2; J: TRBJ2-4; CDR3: CASSLEGGRAKNIQYF
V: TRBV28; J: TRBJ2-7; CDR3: CASSETGTTHYEQYF
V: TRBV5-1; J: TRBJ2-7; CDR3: CASSEGFSYEQYF
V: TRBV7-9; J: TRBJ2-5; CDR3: CASSLGGVETQYF
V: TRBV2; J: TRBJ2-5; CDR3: CASSEAPGGETQYF
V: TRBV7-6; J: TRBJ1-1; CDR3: CASSPPNAGDTEAFF
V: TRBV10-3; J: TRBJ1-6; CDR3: CAISEEGAAPLHF
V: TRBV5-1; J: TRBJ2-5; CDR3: CASSPEDSNQETQYF
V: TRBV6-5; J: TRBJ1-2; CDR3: CASSITTNYGYTF
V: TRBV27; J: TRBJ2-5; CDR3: CASSLAGNRDKEKTQYF
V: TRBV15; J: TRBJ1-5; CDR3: CATSRLGGAGQPQHF
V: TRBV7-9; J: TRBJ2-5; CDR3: CASRRGQETQYF
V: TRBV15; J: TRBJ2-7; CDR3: CATSRGSYEQYF
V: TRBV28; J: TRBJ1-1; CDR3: CASSMDRFNTEAFF
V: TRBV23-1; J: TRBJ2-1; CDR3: CASSQSPGHPISNEQFF
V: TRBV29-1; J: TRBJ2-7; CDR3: CSVAGNEQYF
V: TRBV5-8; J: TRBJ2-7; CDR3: CASSLDGQGLIEQYF
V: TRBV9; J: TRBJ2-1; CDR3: CASSSQPGQPNNEQFF
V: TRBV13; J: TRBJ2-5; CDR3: CASSLGRGETQYF
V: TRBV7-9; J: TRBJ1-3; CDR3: CARGGVSGNTIYF
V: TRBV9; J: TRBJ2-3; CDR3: CASSTDILPPTDTQYF
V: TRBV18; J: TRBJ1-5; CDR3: CASSLPGQFNQPQHF